This T cell receptor beta chain emerged from a study of blood T cell repertoires in COVID-19. Per the original data handling: Reference gene primer amplification in the assay estimated nucleated cell counts. Assay used: immunoSEQ multiplex PCR; TCRdb lists only in-frame clones, some missing. V and J calls and clone size come straight from that table; D and trimming were deduced from the DNA. The table records 150,000 or so clones, roughly 83% of them present only once. CDR1 is LNHDA, CDR2 SQIVND, per germline (reference sequence). This CDR3 has 15 amino acids. V was cut by 6 bases and J by 0 bases, with 14 bases left in between.

The rearrangement links TRBV19 to TRBJ1-2; TRBD1 is a possible D gene (5 bases). The specimen was peripheral blood. The source of this sequence is a woman aged 55-70 years with acute or convalescent COVID-19. The CDR3 DNA reads as TGTGCCAGTAGCCTTGCGACAGCACCTAACTATGGCTACACCTTC. Protein sequence: CASSLATAPNYGYTF.